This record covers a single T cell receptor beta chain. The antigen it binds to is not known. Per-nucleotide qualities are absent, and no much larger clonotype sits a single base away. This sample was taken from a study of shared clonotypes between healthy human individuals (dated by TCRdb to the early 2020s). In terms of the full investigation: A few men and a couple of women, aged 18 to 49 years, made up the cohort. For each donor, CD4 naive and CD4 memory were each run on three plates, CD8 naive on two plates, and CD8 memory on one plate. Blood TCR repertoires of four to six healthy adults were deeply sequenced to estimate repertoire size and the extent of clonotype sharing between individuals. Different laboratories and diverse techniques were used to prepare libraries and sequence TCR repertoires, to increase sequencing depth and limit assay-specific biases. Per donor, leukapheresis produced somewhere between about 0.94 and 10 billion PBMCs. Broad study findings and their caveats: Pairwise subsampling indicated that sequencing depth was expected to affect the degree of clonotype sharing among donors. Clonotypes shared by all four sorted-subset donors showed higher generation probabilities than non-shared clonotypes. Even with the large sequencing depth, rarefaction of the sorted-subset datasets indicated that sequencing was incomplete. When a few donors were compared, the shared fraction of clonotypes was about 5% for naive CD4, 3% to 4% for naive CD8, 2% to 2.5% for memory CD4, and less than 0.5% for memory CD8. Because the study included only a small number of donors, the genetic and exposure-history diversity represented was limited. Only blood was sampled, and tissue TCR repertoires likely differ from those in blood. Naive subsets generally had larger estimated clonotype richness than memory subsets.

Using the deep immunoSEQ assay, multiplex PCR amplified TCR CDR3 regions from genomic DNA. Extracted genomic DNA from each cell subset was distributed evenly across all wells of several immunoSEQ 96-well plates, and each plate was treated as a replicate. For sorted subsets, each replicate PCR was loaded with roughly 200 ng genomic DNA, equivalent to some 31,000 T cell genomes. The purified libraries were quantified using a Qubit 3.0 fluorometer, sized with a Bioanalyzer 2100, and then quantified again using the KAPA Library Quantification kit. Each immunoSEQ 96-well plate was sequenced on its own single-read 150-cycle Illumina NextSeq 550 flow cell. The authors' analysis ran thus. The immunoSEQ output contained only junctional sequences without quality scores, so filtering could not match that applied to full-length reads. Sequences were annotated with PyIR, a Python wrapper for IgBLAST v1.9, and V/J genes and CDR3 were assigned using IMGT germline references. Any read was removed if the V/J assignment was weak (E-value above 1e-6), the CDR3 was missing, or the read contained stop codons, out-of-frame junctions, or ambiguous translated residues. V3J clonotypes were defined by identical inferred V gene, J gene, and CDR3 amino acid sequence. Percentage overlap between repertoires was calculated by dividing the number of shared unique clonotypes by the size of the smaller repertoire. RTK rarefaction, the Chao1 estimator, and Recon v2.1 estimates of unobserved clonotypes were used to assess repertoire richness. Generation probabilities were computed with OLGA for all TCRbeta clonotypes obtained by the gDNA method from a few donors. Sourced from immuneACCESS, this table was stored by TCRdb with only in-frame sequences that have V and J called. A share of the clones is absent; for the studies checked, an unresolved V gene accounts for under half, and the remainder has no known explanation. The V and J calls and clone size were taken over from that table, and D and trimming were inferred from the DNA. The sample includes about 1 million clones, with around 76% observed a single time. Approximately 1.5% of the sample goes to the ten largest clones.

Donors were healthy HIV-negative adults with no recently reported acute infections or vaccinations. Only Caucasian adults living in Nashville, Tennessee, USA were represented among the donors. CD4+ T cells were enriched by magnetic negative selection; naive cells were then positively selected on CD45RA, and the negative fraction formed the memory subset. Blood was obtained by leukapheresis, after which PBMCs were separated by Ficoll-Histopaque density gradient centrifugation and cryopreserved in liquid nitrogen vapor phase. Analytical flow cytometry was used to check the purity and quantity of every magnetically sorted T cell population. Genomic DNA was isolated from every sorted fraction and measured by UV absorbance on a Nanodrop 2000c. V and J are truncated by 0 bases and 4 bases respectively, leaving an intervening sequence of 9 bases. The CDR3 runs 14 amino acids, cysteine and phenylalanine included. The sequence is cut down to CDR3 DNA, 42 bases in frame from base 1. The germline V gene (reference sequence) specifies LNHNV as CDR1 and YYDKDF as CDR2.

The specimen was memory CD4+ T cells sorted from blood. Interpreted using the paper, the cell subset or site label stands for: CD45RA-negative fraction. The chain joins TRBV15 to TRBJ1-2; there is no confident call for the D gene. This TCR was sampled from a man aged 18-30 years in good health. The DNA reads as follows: TGTGCCACCAGCAGAGATCTAGGGAGCTATGGCTACACCTTC. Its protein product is CATSRDLGSYGYTF.